Listed below are T cell receptor beta chains from one sample, sequenced in a study of CXCR3-negative and CXCR3-positive naive CD8 T cells. Following a re-call of the 5' RACE reads, TCRdb has one entry per CDR3 protein and lacks DNA. Its table records around 92,000 distinct CDR3 sequences. Sequenced sample: naive CXCR3- CD8+ T cells from blood. All receptors come from a human donor in good health. Some clones in this sample may be carry-over from other donors' samples. CDR3s include the opening cysteine and the closing phenylalanine or tryptophan.

j_call v_call cdr3_length cdr3_aa
TRBJ2-2 TRBV4-3 17 CASSRGLGSANTGELFF
TRBJ1-2 TRBV4-3 15 CASSQDRGGSYGYTF
TRBJ1-1 TRBV5-1 14 CASSFASGGTEAFF
TRBJ2-1 TRBV20-1 16 CSASGGSVGTYNEQFF
TRBJ2-7 TRBV9 15 CASSVGRGFGYEQYF
TRBJ2-7 TRBV4-3 16 CASSQGTGGFSYEQYF
TRBJ2-2 TRBV7-9 15 CASSPTGGITGELFF
TRBJ2-7 TRBV20-1 13 CSAMIRDRYEQYF
TRBJ2-2 TRBV7-6 13 CASSHDPAGELFF
TRBJ2-2 TRBV5-6 16 CASSLVPGRYGGELFF
TRBJ1-5 TRBV5-1 17 CATPRGQGLYGNQPQHF